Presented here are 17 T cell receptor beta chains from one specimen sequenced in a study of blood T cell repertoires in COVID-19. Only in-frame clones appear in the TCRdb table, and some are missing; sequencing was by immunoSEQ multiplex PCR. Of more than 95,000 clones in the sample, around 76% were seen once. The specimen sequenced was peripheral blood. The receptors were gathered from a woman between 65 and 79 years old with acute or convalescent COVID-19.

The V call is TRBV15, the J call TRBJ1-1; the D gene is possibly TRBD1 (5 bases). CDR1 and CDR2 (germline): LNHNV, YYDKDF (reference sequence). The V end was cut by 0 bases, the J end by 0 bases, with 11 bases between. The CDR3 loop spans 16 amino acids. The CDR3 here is CATSREAGTVNTEAFF. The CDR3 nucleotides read TGTGCCACCAGCAGAGAAGCCGGGACTGTGAACACTGAAGCTTTCTTT.

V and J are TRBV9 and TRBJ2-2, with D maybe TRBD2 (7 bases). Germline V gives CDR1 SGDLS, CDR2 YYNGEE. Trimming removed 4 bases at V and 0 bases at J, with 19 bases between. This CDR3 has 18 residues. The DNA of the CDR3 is TGTGCCAGCAGCCCAAAGGGGGGGATGGCTGCGAACACCGGGGAGCTGTTTTTT. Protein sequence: CASSPKGGMAANTGELFF.

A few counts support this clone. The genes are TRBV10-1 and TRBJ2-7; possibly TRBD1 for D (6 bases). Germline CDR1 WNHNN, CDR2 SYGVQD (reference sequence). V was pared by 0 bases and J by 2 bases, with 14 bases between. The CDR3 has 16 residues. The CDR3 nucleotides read TGCGCCAGCAGTGAGTCCCGTTACAGGGAACCCTACGAGCAGTACTTC. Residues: CASSESRYREPYEQYF.

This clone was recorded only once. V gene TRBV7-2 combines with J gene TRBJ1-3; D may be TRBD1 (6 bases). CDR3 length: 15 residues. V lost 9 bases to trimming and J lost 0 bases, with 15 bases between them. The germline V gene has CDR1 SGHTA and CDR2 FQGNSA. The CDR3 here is CASAPGQPSGNTIYF. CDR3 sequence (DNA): TGTGCCAGTGCTCCCGGACAGCCCTCTGGAAACACCATATATTTT.

The CDR3 DNA follows: TGTGCCAGCTCACCTCAGGGACAGCAGACCCAGTACTTC. This translates into CASSPQGQQTQYF. V gene TRBV18 combines with J gene TRBJ2-5, with 7 bases identical to TRBD1. CDR1 KGHSH and CDR2 LQKENI come from the germline V gene. The trim removed 3 bases at V and 6 bases at J, leaving 4 bases unmatched. The CDR3 loop spans 13 amino acids. The variable domain in full, completed from reference TRBV18 and TRBJ2-5, reads NAGVMQNPRHLVRRRGQEARLRCSPMKGHSHVYWYRQLPEEGLKFMVYLQKENIIDESGMPKERFSAEFPKEGPSILRIQQVVRGDSAAYFCASSPQGQQTQYFGPGTRLLVL.

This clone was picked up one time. For the CDR3, the DNA is TGTGCCAGTAGAAGGGACAGGGACTATGGCTACACCTTC. Translating it yields CASRRDRDYGYTF. The gene calls are TRBV19 and TRBJ1-2; TRBD1 agrees at 9 bases. Germline V gene sequence: CDR1 LNHDA, CDR2 SQIVND (reference sequence). The trim removed 6 bases at V and 3 bases at J, leaving 2 bases unmatched. This CDR3 has 13 residues.

The CDR3 sequence: CASSFVPETVLFF. The CDR3 bases are TGTGCCAGCAGCTTTGTGCCGGAGACAGTTCTGTTTTTT. V usage is TRBV7-9 and J usage is TRBJ1-4; tentative D call: TRBD1 (5 bases). Trimming took 3 bases from V and 14 from J, leaving 16 bases between them. CDR1 is SEHNR, CDR2 FQNEAQ, per germline (reference sequence). CDR3 length equals 13 residues.

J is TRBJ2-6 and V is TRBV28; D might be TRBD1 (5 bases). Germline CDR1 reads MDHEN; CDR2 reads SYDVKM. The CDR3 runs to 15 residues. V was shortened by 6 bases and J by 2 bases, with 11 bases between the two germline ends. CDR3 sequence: CASSLRAAGANVLTF. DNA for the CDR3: TGTGCCAGCAGCCTCAGGGCAGCTGGGGCCAACGTCCTGACTTTC.

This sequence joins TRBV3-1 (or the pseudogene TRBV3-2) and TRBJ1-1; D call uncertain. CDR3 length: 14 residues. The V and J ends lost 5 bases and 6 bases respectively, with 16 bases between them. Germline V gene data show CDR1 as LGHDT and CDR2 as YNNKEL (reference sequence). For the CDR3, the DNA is TGTGCCAGCAGCGAACTGCATCAGCGCGCTGAAGCTTTCTTT. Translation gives CASSELHQRAEAFF.

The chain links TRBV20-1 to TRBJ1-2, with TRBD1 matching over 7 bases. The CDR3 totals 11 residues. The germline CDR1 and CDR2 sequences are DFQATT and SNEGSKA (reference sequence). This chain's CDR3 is CSSDRVGGYTF. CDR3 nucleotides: TGCAGCTCTGACAGGGTTGGTGGCTACACCTTC.

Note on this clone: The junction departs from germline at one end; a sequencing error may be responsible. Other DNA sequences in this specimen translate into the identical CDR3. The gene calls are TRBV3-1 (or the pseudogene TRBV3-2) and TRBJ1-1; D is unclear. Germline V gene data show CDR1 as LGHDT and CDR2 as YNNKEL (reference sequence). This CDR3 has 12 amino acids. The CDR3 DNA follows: TGTGCCAGCAGCCACGTCTCCACTGAAGCCTTCTTT. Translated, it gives CASSHVSTEAFF.

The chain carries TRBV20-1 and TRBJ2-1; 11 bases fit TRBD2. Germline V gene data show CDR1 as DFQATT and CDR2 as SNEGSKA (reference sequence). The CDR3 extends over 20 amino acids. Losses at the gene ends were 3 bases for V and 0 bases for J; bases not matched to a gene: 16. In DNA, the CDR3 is TGCAGTGCTAGTCCCTTACTAGCGGGGGCCGGGCCGAGCTCCTACAATGAGCAGTTCTTC. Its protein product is CSASPLLAGAGPSSYNEQFF.

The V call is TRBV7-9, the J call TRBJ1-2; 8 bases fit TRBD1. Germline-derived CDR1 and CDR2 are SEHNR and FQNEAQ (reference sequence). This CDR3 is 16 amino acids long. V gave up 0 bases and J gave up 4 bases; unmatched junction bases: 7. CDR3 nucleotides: TGTGCCAGCAGCTTAGCCAATTGGGGACAGGCCTATGGCTACACCTTC. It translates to CASSLANWGQAYGYTF.

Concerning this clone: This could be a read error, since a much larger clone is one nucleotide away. Here the CDR3 DNA reads TGCGCCAACAGCTTGCCACAGGGGTCAAGCGAGCAGTACTTC. Translated: CANSLPQGSSEQYF. This chain connects TRBV5-1 to TRBJ2-7, with 7 bases aligning to TRBD1. The CDR3 sequence is 14 residues long. The germline V gene has CDR1 SGHRS and CDR2 YFSETQ.

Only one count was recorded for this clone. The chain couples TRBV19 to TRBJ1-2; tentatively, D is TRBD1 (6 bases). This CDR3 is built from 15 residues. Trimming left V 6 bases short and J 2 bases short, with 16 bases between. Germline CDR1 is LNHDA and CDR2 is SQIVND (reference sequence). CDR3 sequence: CASRSDNQGNYGYTF. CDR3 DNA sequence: TGTGCCAGTAGATCTGATAATCAGGGGAACTATGGCTACACCTTC. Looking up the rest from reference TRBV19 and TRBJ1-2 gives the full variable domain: DGGITQSPKYLFRKEGQNVTLSCEQNLNHDAMYWYRQDPGQGLRLIYYSQIVNDFQKGDIAEGYSVSREKKESFPLTVTSAQKNPTAFYLCASRSDNQGNYGYTFGSGTRLTVV.

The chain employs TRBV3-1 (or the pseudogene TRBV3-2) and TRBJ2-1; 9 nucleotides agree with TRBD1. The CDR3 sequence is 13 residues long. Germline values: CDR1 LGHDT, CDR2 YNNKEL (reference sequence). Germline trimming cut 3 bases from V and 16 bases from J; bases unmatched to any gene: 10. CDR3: CASSHVTGTGFFF. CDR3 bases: TGTGCCAGCAGCCACGTAACCGGGACAGGGTTTTTCTTC.

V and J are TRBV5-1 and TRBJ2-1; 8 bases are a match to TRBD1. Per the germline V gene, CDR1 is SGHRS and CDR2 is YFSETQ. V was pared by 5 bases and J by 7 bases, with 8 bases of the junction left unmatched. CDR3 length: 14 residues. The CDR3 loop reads CASSIGWTGNEQFF. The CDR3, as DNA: TGCGCCAGCAGTATAGGGTGGACAGGGAATGAGCAGTTCTTC.